This TCR beta chain was observed in a study of blood T cell repertoires in COVID-19. Background on the study: Specimens from acute and convalescent COVID-19 originated in the United States, Italy and Spain.

Original handling: Estimated nucleated cell counts came from reference gene primer amplification. TCRdb keeps only in-frame clones here, not all; method: immunoSEQ multiplex PCR. V and J calls and clone size are as listed in that table; D and trimming were resolved from the DNA. This repertoire shows around 200,000 clones, approximately 85% found once; its top ten account for approximately 11%. The germline CDR1 and CDR2 sequences are LGHDT and YNNKEL (reference sequence). The CDR3 contains 16 residues. The V segment lost 3 bases and the J segment 0 bases; nucleotides outside the gene matches: 5. This chain connects TRBV3-1 (or the pseudogene TRBV3-2) to TRBJ1-3; TRBD1 matches at 7 bases. The sample comprised peripheral blood. This receptor was taken from a human donor with active or convalescent COVID-19. The donor label of this sample is uncertain. The CDR3 is CASSHRTGTSGNTIYF. CDR3 nucleotide sequence: TGTGCCAGCAGCCACCGGACAGGTACCTCTGGAAACACCATATATTTT.